The 3 T cell receptor beta chains reported below all come from one sample, sequenced in a study of T-cell reconstitution after alpha-beta-depleted transplantation in children. Researchers prepared the TCRbeta library using unique molecular identifiers, the study reports. Each CDR3 protein gets one entry after TCRdb re-called the PCR reads with MiXCR. The data contain about 260,000 distinct CDR3 sequences, under 9.5% of them singletons. The specimen comprised PBMCs, mostly from graft donor cells, sampled 180 days after TCRalphabeta/CD19-depleted stem cell transplant. Every receptor here comes from a male patient between 5 and 17 years old who had a stem cell transplant for acute lymphoblastic leukemia, so the T cells may come from the graft donor.

This clonotype was seen ten or more times. Written as DNA, the CDR3 is TGTGCCAGCAGTTTGCGGGGAGTCACTGAAGCTTTCTTT. Its protein product is CASSLRGVTEAFF. The V and J genes are TRBV12-3 or TRBV12-4 and TRBJ1-1; D gene ambiguous. The V and J ends lost 3 bases and 4 bases respectively, with 9 bases between them. The CDR3 has 13 amino acids.

This clonotype was counted many times. The chain is built from TRBV27 and TRBJ2-3, with 10 positions matching TRBD2. The CDR3 length is 20 residues. After removal of 5 bases from V and 0 bases from J, the junction contained 17 bases not matched to a gene. CDR1 is MNHEY, CDR2 SMNVEV, per germline (reference sequence). The DNA of the CDR3 is TGTGCCAGCAGTGGGGGCGCTTGGGCTAGCGGGAGTCTCAGCACAGATACGCAGTATTTT. Translating gives CASSGGAWASGSLSTDTQYF.

There are many counts of this clonotype. V is TRBV19 and J is TRBJ1-5, with D perhaps matching TRBD1 (5 bases). CDR1 is LNHDA, CDR2 SQIVND, per germline (reference sequence). This CDR3 contains 14 residues. Trimming removed 8 bases from V and 3 bases from J, with 14 bases in between. The CDR3 sequence is CASQGWDNNQPQHF. The DNA for the CDR3 is TGTGCCAGTCAGGGTTGGGATAACAATCAGCCCCAGCATTTT.